One sample yielded the 2 T cell receptor beta chains listed below, sequenced in a study of sequential checkpoint blockade in melanoma. The treatment here: randomized to nivolumab then ipilimumab (arm A) or the reverse (arm B). The protocol was immunoSEQ multiplex PCR, while the TCRdb copy is restricted to in-frame clones and leaves out a portion. The sample lists more than 35,000 clones, nearly 90% occurring once. The sample in question was CD8+ T cells sorted from blood (inferred from file names), obtained from a patient given nivolumab and ipilimumab in sequence. The receptors here all came from a human donor with melanoma.

This rearrangement joins TRBV10-1 to TRBJ2-1, with 9 bases that match TRBD2. The CDR3 has 15 residues. With V trimmed by 3 bases and J by 0 bases, 0 bases remained unmatched. Germline CDR1 WNHNN, CDR2 SYGVQD (reference sequence). CDR3 DNA: TGCGCCAGCAGTGATAGCGGGAGCTCCTACAATGAGCAGTTCTTC. Protein sequence: CASSDSGSSYNEQFF.

The V and J genes are TRBV19 and TRBJ2-5; 7 bases are shared with TRBD2. The germline CDR1 and CDR2 sequences are LNHDA and SQIVND (reference sequence). The V gene end was trimmed by 3 bases and the J gene end by 2 bases; junction bases not matched to a gene: 9. CDR3 length equals 16 residues. This CDR3 is CASSIWGGSGQETQYF. CDR3 coding DNA: TGTGCCAGTAGTATTTGGGGCGGGAGTGGTCAAGAGACCCAGTACTTC.